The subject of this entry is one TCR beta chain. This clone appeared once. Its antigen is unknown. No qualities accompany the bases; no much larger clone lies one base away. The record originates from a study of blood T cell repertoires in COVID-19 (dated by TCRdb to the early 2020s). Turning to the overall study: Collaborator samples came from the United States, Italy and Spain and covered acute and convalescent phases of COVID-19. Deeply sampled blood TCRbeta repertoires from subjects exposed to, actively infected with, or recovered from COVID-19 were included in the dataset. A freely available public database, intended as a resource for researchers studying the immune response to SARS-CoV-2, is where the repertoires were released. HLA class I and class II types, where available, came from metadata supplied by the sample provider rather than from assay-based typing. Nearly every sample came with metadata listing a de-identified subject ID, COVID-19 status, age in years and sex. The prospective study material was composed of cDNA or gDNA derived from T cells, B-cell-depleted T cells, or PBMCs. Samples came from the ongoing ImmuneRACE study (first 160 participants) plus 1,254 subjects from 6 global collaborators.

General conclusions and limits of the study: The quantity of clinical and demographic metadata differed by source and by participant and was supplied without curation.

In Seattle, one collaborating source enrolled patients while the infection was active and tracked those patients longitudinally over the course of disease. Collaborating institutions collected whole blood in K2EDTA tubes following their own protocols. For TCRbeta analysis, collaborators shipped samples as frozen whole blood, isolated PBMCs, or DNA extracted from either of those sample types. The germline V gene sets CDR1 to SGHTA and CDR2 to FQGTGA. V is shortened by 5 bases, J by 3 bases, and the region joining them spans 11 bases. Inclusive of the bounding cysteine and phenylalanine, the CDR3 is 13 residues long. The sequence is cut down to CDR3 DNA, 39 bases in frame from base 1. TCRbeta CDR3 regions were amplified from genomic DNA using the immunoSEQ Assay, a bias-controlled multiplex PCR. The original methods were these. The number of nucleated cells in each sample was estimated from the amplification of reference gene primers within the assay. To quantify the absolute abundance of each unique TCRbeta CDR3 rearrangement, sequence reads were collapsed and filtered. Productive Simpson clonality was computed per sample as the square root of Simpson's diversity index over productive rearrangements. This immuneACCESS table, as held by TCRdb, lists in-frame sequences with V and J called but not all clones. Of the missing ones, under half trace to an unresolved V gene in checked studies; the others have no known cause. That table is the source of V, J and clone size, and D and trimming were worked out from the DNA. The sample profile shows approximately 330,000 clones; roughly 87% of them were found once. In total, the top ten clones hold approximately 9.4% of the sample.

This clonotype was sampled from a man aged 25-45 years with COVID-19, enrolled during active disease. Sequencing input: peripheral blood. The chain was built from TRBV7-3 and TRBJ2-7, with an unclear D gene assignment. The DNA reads TGTGCCAGCAGCATCGCTGAGCGCTACGAGCAGTACTTC. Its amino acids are CASSIAERYEQYF.